Each of the 30 T cell receptor beta chains below was sequenced from the same sample in a study of graft-versus-host responses after intestinal transplantation. Assay: immunoSEQ multiplex PCR; the TCRdb copy retains only in-frame clones and omits some. Of roughly 21,000 clones listed, roughly 43% were seen once; the top ten hold over 1.5%. Responders (roughly 200,000, CFSE-labeled) were co-plated with roughly 200,000 irradiated, violet-dye-labeled stimulators. The sample here was alloreactive CD8+ T cells from a mixed lymphocyte reaction culture, taken before intestinal transplant. Subset described: CFSE-low proliferating T cells sorted from roughly six-day pre-transplant mixed lymphocyte reaction (GvH or HvG direction). Receptor source: a human patient who received an intestinal transplant.

The rearrangement links TRBV6-5 to TRBJ1-4; 7 nucleotides match TRBD1. The germline V gene encodes CDR1 MNHEY and CDR2 SVGAGI. V lost 6 bases, J lost 8 bases, and 9 bases stayed unmatched. This CDR3 has 14 amino acids. This CDR3 reads CASSVQGFWEKLFF. The CDR3 DNA reads TGTGCCAGCAGCGTACAGGGGTTTTGGGAAAAACTGTTTTTT.

This chain uses TRBV5-1 with TRBJ1-3; D not certain. CDR3 length: 14 amino acids. Per germline, CDR1 SGHRS and CDR2 YFSETQ. V gave up 2 bases and J gave up 1 base, with 7 bases separating them. CDR3 residues: CASSFHWSGNTIYF. CDR3 DNA sequence: TGCGCCAGCAGCTTTCATTGGTCTGGAAACACCATATATTTT. Full variable domain (outside the CDR3, taken from reference TRBV5-1 and TRBJ1-3): KAGVTQTPRYLIKTRGQQVTLSCSPISGHRSVSWYQQTPGQGLQFLFEYFSETQRNKGNFPGRFSGRQFSNSRSEMNVSTLELGDSALYLCASSFHWSGNTIYFGEGSWLTVV.

This chain links TRBV27 with TRBJ2-1; 12 positions agree with TRBD2. V lost 7 bases to trimming and J lost 4 bases; unmatched junction nucleotides: 2. The germline V gene encodes CDR1 MNHEY and CDR2 SMNVEV (reference sequence). The CDR3 has 14 amino acids. The CDR3 spells CASTGLAGYNEQFF. The CDR3 coding sequence is TGTGCCAGCACCGGACTAGCGGGGTACAATGAGCAGTTCTTC.

This chain connects TRBV11-2 to TRBJ1-2; no firm D call. V was shortened by 1 base and J by 7 bases, with 10 bases between the two germline ends. CDR1 is SGHAT, CDR2 FQNNGV, per germline. This CDR3 is built from 13 residues. The CDR3 here is CASSLAMFSGYTF. CDR3 DNA sequence: TGTGCCAGCAGCTTAGCGATGTTCTCTGGCTACACCTTC.

The rearrangement uses TRBV5-6 and TRBJ2-1; D perhaps matches TRBD2 (6 bases). The V gene lost 0 bases and the J gene lost 9 bases, with 19 bases spanning the gap. This CDR3 is 16 amino acids long. The germline V gene has CDR1 SGHDT and CDR2 YYEEEE. The CDR3 sequence is CASSLVGTVSRGEQFF. Here the CDR3 DNA reads TGTGCCAGCAGCTTGGTGGGGACTGTTTCTAGGGGTGAGCAGTTCTTC.

The CDR3 DNA reads as TGTGCCAGCAGTCCTGCTGTGTCGGACAGGGCCACCTACGAGCAGTACTTC. Protein: CASSPAVSDRATYEQYF. The chain carries TRBV27 and TRBJ2-7; the match to TRBD1 covers 8 bases. The CDR3 runs 17 residues. The germline gives CDR1 MNHEY, CDR2 SMNVEV (reference sequence). The ends lost 5 bases at V and 2 bases at J; junction bases unmatched: 14.

The chain combines TRBV7-2 with TRBJ2-2; 7 bases are a match to TRBD2. V lost 1 base and J lost 4; bases outside the gene matches: 6. Germline loops: CDR1 SGHTA, CDR2 FQGNSA. The CDR3 totals 16 residues. CDR3 residues: CASSLVVTSATGELFF. In DNA form, the CDR3 reads TGTGCCAGCAGCTTAGTTGTTACTAGCGCCACCGGGGAGCTGTTTTTT.

The J gene is TRBJ1-5, the V gene TRBV6-5; no clear D gene. The germline gives CDR1 MNHEY, CDR2 SVGAGI. This CDR3 is 13 amino acids long. V lost 2 bases and J 6 bases, leaving 8 bases between the germline ends. The CDR3 coding sequence is TGTGCCAGCAGTTACCTGGCGGGTCAGCCCCAGCATTTT. As protein: CASSYLAGQPQHF.

The chain links TRBV4-1 to TRBJ1-1; a weak D match, TRBD1 (5 bases). The V gene's germline CDR1 is MGHRA and CDR2 YSYEKL. The CDR3 runs to 14 residues. V lost 3 bases and J 3 bases, leaving 11 bases between the germline ends. The CDR3: CASSQPGVDTEAFF. CDR3 nucleotides: TGCGCCAGCAGCCAGCCGGGGGTGGACACTGAAGCTTTCTTT.

This clone occurred a few times. The chain employs TRBV6-6 and TRBJ2-3; tentative D call: TRBD2 (5 bases). CDR1 and CDR2 from the germline V gene are MNHNY and SVGAGI (reference sequence). V was trimmed by 6 bases and J by 6 bases, leaving 13 bases between them. The CDR3 has 13 amino acids. In DNA form, the CDR3 reads TGTGCCAGCAGGACCGGGAAGGTGGATACGCAGTATTTT. Its protein is CASRTGKVDTQYF.

The chain is built from TRBV7-3 and TRBJ2-2, with D possibly TRBD2 on 5 matching bases. The V gene's germline CDR1 is SGHTA and CDR2 FQGTGA. CDR3 length: 15 residues. V shed 4 bases and J shed 5 bases, with 14 bases lying between them. CDR3 region: CASSSHWGVTGELFF. DNA of the CDR3: TGTGCCAGCAGCTCACACTGGGGAGTTACCGGGGAGCTGTTTTTT.

The V call is TRBV18, the J call TRBJ2-5, with a weak D call TRBD2 (5 bases). Germline assignment: CDR1 KGHSH and CDR2 LQKENI. V dropped 4 bases and J dropped 2 bases, with 14 bases sitting between them. The CDR3 contains 15 residues. The CDR3 protein is CASSLQPGGQETQYF. In DNA, the CDR3 is TGTGCCAGCTCACTCCAGCCCGGAGGACAAGAGACCCAGTACTTC.

This clone was detected once. The rearrangement joins TRBV6-1 to TRBJ2-7, with D possibly TRBD2 on 6 matching bases. Germline CDR1 MNHNS, CDR2 SASEGT. Trimming removed 6 bases at V and 4 bases at J, with 19 bases between. The CDR3 sequence is 15 residues long. CDR3: CASRPKAGTAYEQYF. The CDR3 DNA sequence: TGTGCCAGCAGACCCAAGGCGGGGACGGCATACGAGCAGTACTTC.

This clone was observed a handful of times. The V and J genes are TRBV6-5 and TRBJ2-7, with TRBD1 as a possible D gene (7 bases). Germline CDR1 is MNHEY and CDR2 is SVGAGI. CDR3 size: 15 residues. The ends were cut back, 2 bases at V and 6 bases at J, with 17 bases in the middle. The CDR3 sequence: CASSYAGQVGGEQYF. The CDR3 DNA sequence: TGTGCCAGCAGTTACGCCGGACAGGTGGGGGGCGAGCAGTACTTC.

Only a few counts were recorded for this clone. The chain has TRBV29-1 and TRBJ2-7; D gene unclear. V was clipped by 4 bases and J by 2 bases, with 6 bases between them. Germline loops: CDR1 SQVTM, CDR2 ANQGSEA. The CDR3 totals 11 residues. CDR3 loop: CSVGQTYEQYF. CDR3 nucleotides: TGCAGCGTTGGCCAGACCTACGAGCAGTACTTC.

The chain uses TRBV28 and TRBJ1-1, with D perhaps matching TRBD1 (6 bases). V was trimmed by 6 bases and J by 1 base, leaving 9 bases between them. Germline V lookup: CDR1 MDHEN, CDR2 SYDVKM. The CDR3 spans 13 residues. CDR3 in amino acids: CASSPQGNTEAFF. The CDR3 DNA sequence: TGTGCCAGCAGCCCACAGGGGAACACTGAAGCTTTCTTT. The whole variable domain, filled in from reference TRBV28 and TRBJ1-1, reads DVKVTQSSRYLVKRTGEKVFLECVQDMDHENMFWYRQDPGLGLRLIYFSYDVKMKEKGDIPEGYSVSREKKERFSLILESASTNQTSMYLCASSPQGNTEAFFGQGTRLTVV.

The V and J genes are TRBV6-5 and TRBJ1-1; a possible D gene is TRBD1 (6 bases). The CDR3 length is 14 residues. The V and J ends lost 6 bases and 0 bases respectively, with 11 bases between them. The germline V gene has CDR1 MNHEY and CDR2 SVGAGI. The CDR3 is CASSRDNMNTEAFF. DNA for the CDR3: TGTGCCAGCAGCCGGGACAACATGAACACTGAAGCTTTCTTT.

This clone came up a few times. The chain has TRBV6-5 and TRBJ1-2; 8 bases line up with TRBD1. V shed 2 bases, J shed 6 bases, and the junction held 8 bases outside the gene matches. Germline CDR1 and CDR2: MNHEY and SVGAGI. This CDR3 spans 15 amino acids. The DNA of the CDR3 is TGTGCCAGCAGTTACGATGGCAGGACAGGGAATGGCTACACCTTC. This sequence encodes CASSYDGRTGNGYTF.

This sequence joins TRBV4-1 and TRBJ2-2; 9 bases fit TRBD2. The V gene's germline CDR1 is MGHRA and CDR2 YSYEKL. Trimming took 4 bases from V and 6 from J; bases not matched to a gene: 0. The CDR3 totals 13 residues. CDR3: CASSLAGAGELFF. The CDR3 DNA reads as TGCGCCAGCAGCCTAGCGGGAGCCGGGGAGCTGTTTTTT.

The chain combines TRBV5-4 with TRBJ1-1; 8 positions match TRBD1. The CDR3 runs 16 residues. Germline V gives CDR1 SGHNT, CDR2 YYREEE (reference sequence). After removal of 0 bases from V and 4 bases from J, the junction contained 8 bases not matched to a gene. Here the CDR3 DNA reads TGTGCCAGCAGCTTGGATCTGCAGGGGGCGGGCACTGAAGCTTTCTTT. Translated: CASSLDLQGAGTEAFF.

The chain carries TRBV9 and TRBJ2-5; perhaps TRBD1 as D (5 bases). This CDR3 is 15 amino acids long. Germline-derived CDR1 and CDR2 are SGDLS and YYNGEE. Trimming removed 0 bases at V and 0 bases at J, with 9 bases between. Here the CDR3 DNA reads TGTGCCAGCAGCGTAGTAGGCAGGGACCAAGAGACCCAGTACTTC. The encoded protein is CASSVVGRDQETQYF.

This clone showed up just once. The J gene is TRBJ2-5, the V gene TRBV30; no firm D call. Trimming took off 7 bases at V and 7 bases at J, with 10 bases between the two ends. The CDR3 totals 10 residues. Germline V gene data show CDR1 as GTSNPN and CDR2 as SVGIG (reference sequence). CDR3 sequence reads: CAFLKGTQYF. The CDR3 nucleotides read TGTGCCTTCCTAAAGGGGACCCAGTACTTC.

V is TRBV28 and J is TRBJ2-3; D not resolved. This CDR3 has 13 residues. V was trimmed by 3 bases and J by 0 bases, leaving 4 bases between them. Germline V lookup: CDR1 MDHEN, CDR2 SYDVKM. The CDR3, as DNA: TGTGCCAGCAGTTTCCGGAGCACAGATACGCAGTATTTT. This codes for CASSFRSTDTQYF. Full variable domain (missing parts from reference TRBV28 and TRBJ2-3): DVKVTQSSRYLVKRTGEKVFLECVQDMDHENMFWYRQDPGLGLRLIYFSYDVKMKEKGDIPEGYSVSREKKERFSLILESASTNQTSMYLCASSFRSTDTQYFGPGTRLTVL.

This rearrangement joins TRBV10-3 to TRBJ2-7; D not certain. There are 14 residues in the CDR3. The V end was cut by 3 bases, the J end by 0 bases, with 9 bases between. Germline loops: CDR1 ENHRY, CDR2 SYGVKD. As DNA, the CDR3 is TGTGCCATCAGTGAAGTTCTTAGCTCCTACGAGCAGTACTTC. Residues: CAISEVLSSYEQYF.

This clone has more than one count but fewer than ten. The chain joins TRBV10-3 to TRBJ2-3; 7 bases map to TRBD1. The length of the CDR3 is 14 residues. Unmatched junction bases numbered 4, after V lost 5 bases and J lost 2 bases. In germline, CDR1 is ENHRY, CDR2 SYGVKD. The DNA for the CDR3 is TGTGCCATCAGTCCCGGGACAGACACAGATACGCAGTATTTT. It encodes CAISPGTDTDTQYF.

In its sample, this clone ranks as medium-sized. This sequence joins TRBV9 and TRBJ2-2; no clear D gene. There are 13 residues in the CDR3. Trimming removed 3 bases at V and 4 bases at J, with 7 bases between. In germline, CDR1 is SGDLS, CDR2 YYNGEE. CDR3 coding DNA: TGTGCCAGCAGCGCGGCTCCCACCGGGGAGCTGTTTTTT. This sequence encodes CASSAAPTGELFF.

This sequence joins TRBV7-6 and TRBJ1-5; D gene unclear. Germline V gives CDR1 SGHVS, CDR2 FNYEAQ. The CDR3 extends over 13 amino acids. Trimming took off 5 bases at V and 3 bases at J, with 8 bases between the two ends. Written as DNA, the CDR3 is TGTGCCAGCAGCCCCATTGACAATCAGCCCCAGCATTTT. Protein sequence: CASSPIDNQPQHF. The complete variable domain, with remaining parts taken from reference TRBV7-6 and TRBJ1-5, reads GAGVSQSPRYKVTKRGQDVALRCDPISGHVSLYWYRQALGQGPEFLTYFNYEAQQDKSGLPNDRFSAERPEGSISTLTIQRTEQRDSAMYRCASSPIDNQPQHFGDGTRLSIL.

This chain connects TRBV30 to TRBJ1-2; the D is unclear. Germline values: CDR1 GTSNPN, CDR2 SVGIG (reference sequence). The V end lost 2 bases, the J end lost 8 bases, and 18 bases lay between the germline ends. The CDR3 covers 14 residues. The CDR3 here is CAWSREGGYSGYTF. The CDR3 DNA sequence: TGTGCCTGGAGTCGCGAGGGCGGATACTCGGGCTACACCTTC.

The genes are TRBV7-2 and TRBJ1-1, with D uncertain. This CDR3 has 11 amino acids. V lost 1 base and J 4 bases, leaving 1 base between the germline ends. Germline CDR1 reads SGHTA; CDR2 reads FQGNSA. In DNA, the CDR3 is TGTGCCAGCAGCTTAGTCACTGAAGCTTTCTTT. It specifies CASSLVTEAFF.

This sequence joins TRBV6-5 and TRBJ1-2; D is ambiguous. V was shortened by 8 bases and J by 5 bases, with 6 bases between the two germline ends. Per germline, CDR1 MNHEY and CDR2 SVGAGI. The CDR3 is made up of 10 amino acids. CDR3 DNA sequence: TGTGCCAGCGGAAGATATGGCTACACCTTC. It is translated as CASGRYGYTF.